This TCR beta chain stems from a study of patients and donors after allogeneic stem cell transplantation. The germline gives CDR1 SQVTM, CDR2 ANQGSEA. The J segment lost 5 bases and the V segment lost 3 bases, leaving 4 bases of the junction unmatched. There are 13 residues in the CDR3. Using its own MiXCR run on the RT-PCR reads, TCRdb lists one record per CDR3 protein. The sample has about 110,000 distinct CDR3 sequences, 35% seen once; the top ten hold roughly 30%. The clonotype comes from a human donor who was either an allogeneic HSCT recipient or a stem cell or donor lymphocyte infusion donor (not recorded which). It is not recorded whose cells these are; they may come from a transplant donor. The chain joins TRBV29-1 to TRBJ2-1, with 7 bases matching TRBD2. The sample was blood, either unsorted or a sorted T cell fraction (not recorded which). CDR3 protein: CSVELGTNNEQFF. In DNA, the CDR3 is TGCAGCGTTGAGCTCGGGACTAACAATGAGCAGTTCTTC.